Below, 20 T cell receptor beta chains from the same sample are listed, as sequenced in a study of T cell responses to AZD1222 COVID-19 vaccine. Assay: immunoSEQ multiplex PCR; the TCRdb copy retains only in-frame clones and omits some. Counted here are roughly 180,000 clones, roughly nine tenths occurring once; the ten biggest clones make up approximately 7.2%. Sequencing was performed on peripheral blood, taken on day 0 of AZD1222 vaccination. The receptors here all came from an adult in good health.

The chain joins TRBV19 to TRBJ2-2; 9 bases are a match to TRBD1. Germline lookup yields CDR1 LNHDA and CDR2 SQIVND (reference sequence). Trimming cost V 5 bases and J 3 bases; bases outside gene matches: 7. The CDR3 is made up of 16 amino acids. CDR3: CASSDPGQGYTGELFF. Written as DNA, the CDR3 is TGTGCCAGTAGTGACCCGGGACAGGGTTACACCGGGGAGCTGTTTTTT.

The V and J genes are TRBV7-9 and TRBJ2-7; TRBD1 might be the D (5 bases). This CDR3 region has 14 residues. CDR1 is SEHNR and CDR2 is FQNEAQ in the germline V gene (reference sequence). V lost 1 base and J lost 3, with 10 bases in between. This chain's CDR3 is CASSLGGRDYEQYF. The CDR3 DNA sequence: TGTGCCAGCAGCTTAGGAGGCAGGGACTACGAGCAGTACTTC.

The V gene is TRBV30, the J gene TRBJ2-1; D may match TRBD1 or TRBD2 (5 bases each). Trimming removed 1 base from V and 9 bases from J, with 10 bases in between. The germline V gene has CDR1 GTSNPN and CDR2 SVGIG (reference sequence). This CDR3 is built from 12 residues. The CDR3 coding sequence is TGTGCCTGGAGTGGGGGGTTTCGTGAGCAGTTCTTC. Translation: CAWSGGFREQFF.

The chain uses TRBV2 and TRBJ1-1; D is perhaps TRBD1 (5 bases). Trimming pared 4 bases from V and 3 bases from J, leaving 12 bases between. This CDR3 is 14 amino acids long. Germline V gene data show CDR1 as SNHLY and CDR2 as FYNNEI. The DNA for the CDR3 is TGTGCCAGCAGTGCCCAGGGTTGGGACACTGAAGCTTTCTTT. This sequence encodes CASSAQGWDTEAFF.

This chain links TRBV7-3 with TRBJ2-5; TRBD2 might be the D (7 bases). Germline CDR1 is SGHTA and CDR2 is FQGTGA. This CDR3 is 15 amino acids long. V was shortened by 1 base and J by 3 bases, with 12 bases between the two germline ends. Here the CDR3 DNA reads TGTGCCAGCAGCTTAATGGGGGGGCCTGAAGAGACCCAGTACTTC. Encoded protein: CASSLMGGPEETQYF.

The chain is built from TRBV19 and TRBJ1-3; D is uncertain. Germline V gives CDR1 LNHDA, CDR2 SQIVND (reference sequence). Trimming pared 11 bases from V and 0 bases from J, leaving 11 bases between. This CDR3 region has 13 residues. DNA for the CDR3: TGTGCCGGCGCGGATTACTCTGGAAACACCATATATTTT. Its translation is CAGADYSGNTIYF. Full variable domain (missing parts from reference TRBV19 and TRBJ1-3): DGGITQSPKYLFRKEGQNVTLSCEQNLNHDAMYWYRQDPGQGLRLIYYSQIVNDFQKGDIAEGYSVSREKKESFPLTVTSAQKNPTAFYLCAGADYSGNTIYFGEGSWLTVV.

In this sample, this clone turned up a few times. This chain joins TRBV6-2 or TRBV6-3 and TRBJ2-7; TRBD1 agrees at 9 bases. CDR1 is MNHEY and CDR2 is SVGEGT in the germline V gene. The CDR3 runs 15 residues. Trimming at V came to 6 bases and at J to 3 bases, leaving 9 bases not matched to a gene. Here the CDR3 DNA reads TGTGCCAGCAGCCGACAGGGGGTAACAAGCTACGAGCAGTACTTC. Protein sequence: CASSRQGVTSYEQYF.

This clone came up a few times. The V gene is TRBV4-1, the J gene TRBJ1-4, with TRBD1 identical over 9 bases. Germline CDR1 MGHRA, CDR2 YSYEKL. This CDR3 contains 15 residues. V shed 2 bases and J 5 bases; nucleotides not matched to a gene: 3. The CDR3 is CASSQNRGQNEKLFF. In DNA form, the CDR3 reads TGCGCCAGCAGCCAAAACAGGGGGCAAAATGAAAAACTGTTTTTT.

This clone showed up just a few times. The chain links TRBV2 to TRBJ2-7; D might be TRBD1 (5 bases). This CDR3 region has 15 residues. CDR1 and CDR2 from the germline V gene are SNHLY and FYNNEI. The V gene lost 4 bases and the J gene lost 1 base, with 14 bases spanning the gap. CDR3 DNA sequence: TGTGCCAGCAGTGCAGGGTCCCTGTATTCCTACGAGCAGTACTTC. Protein product: CASSAGSLYSYEQYF.

This clone has just one count. The chain recombines TRBV27 with TRBJ2-1; 8 nucleotides match TRBD1. The CDR3 has 16 residues. After removal of 0 bases from V and 4 bases from J, the junction contained 5 bases not matched to a gene. CDR1 is MNHEY, CDR2 SMNVEV, per germline (reference sequence). The CDR3 sequence is CASSLSTGALYNEQFF. The CDR3 coding sequence is TGTGCCAGCAGTTTATCGACAGGGGCCCTTTACAATGAGCAGTTCTTC.

The V gene is TRBV2, the J gene TRBJ1-6; weak D call: TRBD1 (5 bases). CDR1 is SNHLY and CDR2 is FYNNEI in the germline V gene. The CDR3 runs 15 residues. Trimming cost V 3 bases and J 10 bases, with 16 bases left between them. CDR3 residues: CASSDKGQRGSPLHF. CDR3 nucleotide sequence: TGTGCCAGCAGTGATAAGGGGCAGAGGGGCTCACCCCTCCACTTT.

The chain has TRBV18 and TRBJ1-5; D may be TRBD1 (6 bases). Looked up from germline, CDR1 is KGHSH and CDR2 is LQKENI. Deletions cut 3 bases from V and 4 bases from J, with 10 bases between. CDR3 length: 14 residues. CDR3 nucleotide sequence: TGTGCCAGCTCACCCGTAGGGGGGAATCAGCCCCAGCATTTT. Protein: CASSPVGGNQPQHF.

The chain carries TRBV6-5 and TRBJ2-3; the D is unclear. Germline loops: CDR1 MNHEY, CDR2 SVGAGI. Trimming removed 8 bases at V and 8 bases at J, with 11 bases between. This CDR3 spans 11 amino acids. CDR3 amino acids: CASGSWGTQYF. In DNA form, the CDR3 reads TGTGCCAGCGGAAGTTGGGGTACGCAGTATTTT.

The CDR3 reads CASSEGTGSLGKTQYF. CDR3 DNA: TGTGCCAGCAGCGAGGGTACGGGATCGCTAGGGAAGACCCAGTACTTC. The gene calls are TRBV9 and TRBJ2-5; D is perhaps TRBD2 (5 bases). The germline gives CDR1 SGDLS, CDR2 YYNGEE. The CDR3 loop spans 16 amino acids. V was clipped by 3 bases and J by 6 bases, with 21 bases between them.

The V and J genes are TRBV19 and TRBJ1-5; D unresolved. Trimming left V 3 bases short and J 1 base short, with 10 bases between. Germline CDR1 reads LNHDA; CDR2 reads SQIVND (reference sequence). The CDR3 covers 15 residues. Here the CDR3 reads CASSIVSASNQPQHF. Written as DNA, the CDR3 is TGTGCCAGTAGTATCGTCAGCGCAAGCAATCAGCCCCAGCATTTT. The entire variable domain, with the rest obtained from reference TRBV19 and TRBJ1-5, is as follows: DGGITQSPKYLFRKEGQNVTLSCEQNLNHDAMYWYRQDPGQGLRLIYYSQIVNDFQKGDIAEGYSVSREKKESFPLTVTSAQKNPTAFYLCASSIVSASNQPQHFGDGTRLSIL.

In this sample, this clone turned up a few times. The chain recombines TRBV5-1 with TRBJ2-1; possible D gene TRBD1, 8 bases. CDR3 length equals 15 residues. The V and J ends lost 4 bases and 3 bases respectively, with 14 bases between them. Germline V lookup: CDR1 SGHRS, CDR2 YFSETQ. The CDR3 loop is CASSITGGVYNEQFF. The CDR3 nucleotides read TGCGCCAGCAGCATAACAGGGGGGGTCTACAATGAGCAGTTCTTC.

This chain joins TRBV19 and TRBJ2-7, with 8 bases identical to TRBD2. Germline V gene sequence: CDR1 LNHDA, CDR2 SQIVND (reference sequence). V dropped 5 bases and J dropped 3; count of bases not matched to a gene: 3. The CDR3 has 13 residues. Written as DNA, the CDR3 is TGTGCCAGTAGTTACGGGGGGGGCTACGAGCAGTACTTC. This codes for CASSYGGGYEQYF. The full variable domain, its missing parts supplied by reference TRBV19 and TRBJ2-7, is DGGITQSPKYLFRKEGQNVTLSCEQNLNHDAMYWYRQDPGQGLRLIYYSQIVNDFQKGDIAEGYSVSREKKESFPLTVTSAQKNPTAFYLCASSYGGGYEQYFGPGTRLTVT.

The chain carries TRBV7-2 and TRBJ1-2, with D hard to call. V gave up 4 bases and J gave up 8 bases, with 17 bases separating them. The CDR3 is 14 residues long. In germline, CDR1 is SGHTA, CDR2 FQGNSA. CDR3 DNA: TGTGCCAGCAGCTACGGTTCAGATCCCCGCGGCTACACCTTC. It specifies CASSYGSDPRGYTF.

This chain uses TRBV11-2 with TRBJ1-1; D perhaps matches TRBD1 (5 bases). This CDR3 contains 13 residues. Trimming stripped 4 bases from V and 6 bases from J, with 12 bases between. Germline CDR1 reads SGHAT; CDR2 reads FQNNGV. The CDR3 loop reads CASSSPRGSEAFF. The CDR3 coding sequence is TGTGCCAGCAGCTCCCCGCGGGGGTCTGAAGCTTTCTTT.

The chain couples TRBV28 to TRBJ2-4, with 8 bases aligning to TRBD1. V shed 2 bases and J 5 bases; nucleotides not matched to a gene: 2. The CDR3 is made up of 14 amino acids. Germline V lookup: CDR1 MDHEN, CDR2 SYDVKM. CDR3 in amino acids: CASSLLGQENIQYF. As DNA, the CDR3 is TGTGCCAGCAGTTTACTGGGACAGGAAAACATTCAGTACTTC.